The 30 T cell receptor beta chains presented below share a single source sample, sequenced in a study of cytomegalovirus exposure and HLA in healthy donors. The PCR had 60 Vbeta and 13 Jbeta primers. Generated by immunoSEQ multiplex PCR, the TCRdb table keeps only in-frame clones and is missing some. The sample holds roughly 170,000 clones; 80% are singletons and the top ten take 0.65%. What was sequenced was PBMCs. The receptor source for this set is a boy aged 5-17 years in good health and CMV-seronegative.

The V gene is TRBV30, the J gene TRBJ1-1; possible D gene TRBD1, 6 bases. V was cut by 3 bases and J by 4 bases, with 15 bases left in between. CDR1 and CDR2 (germline): GTSNPN, SVGIG (reference sequence). The CDR3 is 14 residues long. The CDR3 spells CAWSRGGHFTEAFF. CDR3 DNA sequence: TGTGCCTGGAGCCGGGGGGGGCACTTCACTGAAGCTTTCTTT.

The chain recombines TRBV7-8 with TRBJ2-3, with 8 bases lining up with TRBD2. V dropped 1 base and J dropped 5; count of bases not matched to a gene: 5. This CDR3 spans 15 amino acids. CDR1 and CDR2 from the germline V gene are SGHVS and FQNEAQ. CDR3 DNA sequence: TGTGCCAGCAGCTTAGGCGGGGGGCATGGAGATACGCAGTATTTT. As protein: CASSLGGGHGDTQYF.

This clone was seen more than once but under ten times. The V call is TRBV18, the J call TRBJ1-4; 11 bases map to TRBD1. Losses at the gene ends were 4 bases for V and 5 bases for J; bases not matched to a gene: 3. This CDR3 contains 15 residues. Germline loops: CDR1 KGHSH, CDR2 LQKENI. CDR3 loop: CASSLGQGVNEKLFF. Here the CDR3 DNA reads TGTGCCAGCTCACTGGGACAGGGGGTGAATGAAAAACTGTTTTTT.

About this clone itself: Other nucleotide sequences in the sample specify the same CDR3. The CDR3 spells CASSLGQGGEKLFF. CDR3 nucleotide sequence: TGTGCCAGCAGCCTAGGACAGGGCGGCGAAAAACTGTTTTTT. V is TRBV7-9 and J is TRBJ1-4; 8 bases are a match to TRBD1. Germline CDR1 and CDR2: SEHNR and FQNEAQ (reference sequence). V was clipped by 5 bases and J by 8 bases; unmatched bases: 7. The CDR3 is made up of 14 amino acids. The complete variable domain, with remaining parts taken from reference TRBV7-9 and TRBJ1-4, reads DTGVSQNPRHKITKRGQNVTFRCDPISEHNRLYWYRQTLGQGPEFLTYFQNEAQLEKSRLLSDRFSAERPKGSFSTLEIQRTEQGDSAMYLCASSLGQGGEKLFFGSGTQLSVL.

The CDR3 loop is CASSQVGDGDRGGYEQYF. CDR3 bases: TGCGCCAGCAGCCAAGTAGGGGACGGGGACAGGGGCGGATACGAGCAGTACTTC. J is TRBJ2-7 and V is TRBV4-1; 10 bases match TRBD1. This CDR3 region has 18 residues. V lost 1 base, J lost 4 bases, and 13 bases stayed unmatched. CDR1 MGHRA and CDR2 YSYEKL come from the germline V gene.

The chain has TRBV30 and TRBJ2-7; TRBD2 matches 9 bases. There are 14 residues in the CDR3. Germline CDR1 reads GTSNPN; CDR2 reads SVGIG (reference sequence). Trimming took 5 bases from V and 3 from J; bases not matched to a gene: 8. The CDR3 bases are TGTGCCTGGGGCCATAGCGGGAGCATCTACGAGCAGTACTTC. Protein product: CAWGHSGSIYEQYF.

This sequence joins TRBV5-4 and TRBJ2-3; a weak D match, TRBD2 (5 bases). CDR1 and CDR2 (germline): SGHNT, YYREEE (reference sequence). This CDR3 is 15 amino acids long. Trimming removed 2 bases at V and 1 base at J, with 11 bases between. As DNA, the CDR3 is TGTGCCAGCAGCTTTACAGCGCGGGGCACAGATACGCAGTATTTT. It specifies CASSFTARGTDTQYF.

The genes are TRBV5-4 and TRBJ1-1; no definite D call. Trimming removed 4 bases from V and 4 bases from J, with 14 bases in between. Germline CDR1 and CDR2: SGHNT and YYREEE (reference sequence). This CDR3 is built from 14 residues. The CDR3 DNA follows: TGTGCCAGCAGCCCCACCTCCGGGGTCACTGAAGCTTTCTTT. Protein: CASSPTSGVTEAFF.

The chain links TRBV5-6 to TRBJ2-1, with D possibly matching TRBD2 (5 bases). This CDR3 contains 16 residues. Per the germline V gene, CDR1 is SGHDT and CDR2 is YYEEEE. The V gene lost 3 bases and the J gene lost 6 bases, with 19 bases spanning the gap. DNA of the CDR3: TGTGCCAGCAGCTCCCCTGGGAGTATGCCTGGCAATGAGCAGTTCTTC. Its translation: CASSSPGSMPGNEQFF.

The chain has TRBV11-3 and TRBJ2-1, with 8 bases identical to TRBD1. The CDR3 contains 17 residues. With V trimmed by 1 base and J by 0 bases, 5 bases remained unmatched. Germline CDR1 is SGHNT and CDR2 is YENEEA. DNA for the CDR3: TGTGCCAGCAGCTTAGTATCAGACAGGGGCTCCTACAATGAGCAGTTCTTC. Its protein is CASSLVSDRGSYNEQFF.

To note about this clone: The identical CDR3 is also encoded by other nucleotide sequences in the sample. The chain links TRBV30 to TRBJ2-3, with a weak D call TRBD1 (5 bases). The V gene lost 2 bases and the J gene lost 2 bases, with 14 bases spanning the gap. CDR1 is GTSNPN and CDR2 is SVGIG in the germline V gene (reference sequence). This CDR3 is built from 15 residues. The chain's CDR3 is CAWSYGAGSTDTQYF. The CDR3 DNA sequence: TGTGCCTGGAGTTACGGCGCAGGGTCCACAGATACGCAGTATTTT.

The chain joins TRBV2 to TRBJ1-3; D unclear. This CDR3 spans 15 amino acids. Germline assignment: CDR1 SNHLY and CDR2 FYNNEI. The germline V and J ends were trimmed by 3 bases and 1 base, with 10 bases remaining between them. In DNA, the CDR3 is TGTGCCAGCAGTGACACCAGGCTTTCTGGAAACACCATATATTTT. Encoded protein: CASSDTRLSGNTIYF.

The CDR3 is CASSDPPDRNYGYTF. Written as DNA, the CDR3 is TGTGCCAGCAGTGACCCACCGGACAGGAACTATGGCTACACCTTC. This sequence joins TRBV6-4 and TRBJ1-2; 7 nucleotides align to TRBD1. V gave up 2 bases and J gave up 2 bases; unmatched junction bases: 5. This CDR3 region has 15 residues. The germline CDR1 and CDR2 sequences are MRHNA and SNTAGT.

The chain recombines TRBV10-3 with TRBJ1-3; D might be TRBD1 (5 bases). Germline CDR1 and CDR2: ENHRY and SYGVKD. The V gene lost 6 bases and the J gene lost 3 bases, with 12 bases spanning the gap. This CDR3 is built from 14 residues. CDR3 nucleotide sequence: TGTGCCATCAGAGAGCAGGGCCTTGGAAACACCATATATTTT. It yields the protein CAIREQGLGNTIYF.

This clone has a handful of counts. The rearrangement joins TRBV5-4 to TRBJ1-1; 9 bases are shared with TRBD1. Trimming at V came to 5 bases and at J to 11 bases, leaving 10 bases not matched to a gene. This CDR3 has 13 amino acids. Germline V gives CDR1 SGHNT, CDR2 YYREEE (reference sequence). CDR3 coding DNA: TGTGCCAGCAGACTTTTCCGGGACAGGGAGGCTTTCTTT. Protein: CASRLFRDREAFF.

The V and J genes are TRBV18 and TRBJ1-5, with D maybe TRBD1 (5 bases). From germline, CDR1 is KGHSH and CDR2 LQKENI. V lost 6 bases and J lost 7, with 10 bases in between. The CDR3 consists of 12 residues. The CDR3 is CASSLTGQPQHF. The CDR3 bases are TGTGCCAGCTCTCTTACAGGACAGCCCCAGCATTTT.

This clone has more than one count but fewer than ten. J is TRBJ2-5 and V is TRBV25-1; TRBD2 aligns across 10 bases. The junction had 8 bases not matched to a gene; V was cut back by 8 bases and J by 5 bases. The germline V gene encodes CDR1 MGHDK and CDR2 SYGVNS. This CDR3 has 14 residues. The CDR3 sequence is CASRERGGRETQYF. In nucleotides, the CDR3 is TGTGCCAGCCGGGAGCGGGGGGGCAGGGAGACCCAGTACTTC.

V and J are TRBV4-3 and TRBJ1-1; 7 nucleotides line up with TRBD1. This CDR3 has 14 residues. Germline V gives CDR1 LGHNA, CDR2 YSLEER. V trimming: 3 bases; J trimming: 12 bases; junction bases outside the gene matches: 13. The CDR3 loop reads CASSQDRSLGIPFF. The DNA of the CDR3 is TGCGCCAGCAGCCAGGACAGGAGTTTGGGCATTCCTTTCTTT.

The rearrangement joins TRBV7-6 to TRBJ2-1; tentatively, D is TRBD2 (7 bases). Trimming cost V 3 bases and J 0 bases, with 15 bases left between them. Germline V CDR1 and CDR2: SGHVS, FNYEAQ. This CDR3 is built from 17 residues. CDR3 region: CASSLMLAGASYNEQFF. The DNA for the CDR3 is TGTGCCAGCAGCTTGATGCTTGCGGGGGCCTCCTACAATGAGCAGTTCTTC.

The CDR3 DNA reads as TGCGCCAGCAGCCCACAGGCGGGGTTTTATGGCTACACCTTC. Protein sequence: CASSPQAGFYGYTF. J is TRBJ1-2 and V is TRBV5-1, with D possibly matching TRBD1 (5 bases). Germline CDR1 reads SGHRS; CDR2 reads YFSETQ. Trimming shortened V by 4 bases and J by 5 bases, and 15 bases separated the two germline ends. CDR3 length: 14 amino acids.

Turning to this clone: This specimen includes other DNA sequences encoding the same CDR3. This CDR3 is CASTSRRTEAFF. In DNA, the CDR3 is TGTGCCAGTACCTCGCGGCGAACTGAAGCTTTCTTT. The rearrangement uses TRBV19 and TRBJ1-1; no clear D gene. The CDR3 is 12 residues long. Germline V gene lookup returns CDR1 LNHDA and CDR2 SQIVND (reference sequence). The V gene lost 7 bases and the J gene lost 5 bases, with 11 bases spanning the gap. Full variable domain (missing parts from reference TRBV19 and TRBJ1-1): DGGITQSPKYLFRKEGQNVTLSCEQNLNHDAMYWYRQDPGQGLRLIYYSQIVNDFQKGDIAEGYSVSREKKESFPLTVTSAQKNPTAFYLCASTSRRTEAFFGQGTRLTVV.

This rearrangement joins TRBV29-1 to TRBJ2-3; 11 nucleotides align to TRBD2. This CDR3 is 13 amino acids long. From germline, CDR1 is SQVTM and CDR2 ANQGSEA. Losses at the gene ends were 7 bases for V and 5 bases for J; bases not matched to a gene: 5. The CDR3 is CSAHGLAGDTQYF. The DNA for the CDR3 is TGCAGCGCCCATGGACTAGCGGGAGATACGCAGTATTTT.

The rearrangement joins TRBV4-3 to TRBJ2-3; D not certain. The V end was cut by 0 bases, the J end by 5 bases, with 9 bases between. Germline V gene data show CDR1 as LGHNA and CDR2 as YSLEER. The CDR3 consists of 14 residues. CDR3 DNA: TGCGCCAGCAGCCAAGATGCCTCGGGAGATACGCAGTATTTT. Its translation: CASSQDASGDTQYF.

This clone was counted a single time. V usage is TRBV2 and J usage is TRBJ2-7; D ambiguous. Trimming stripped 8 bases from V and 3 bases from J, with 8 bases between. Looked up from germline, CDR1 is SNHLY and CDR2 is FYNNEI. The CDR3 runs to 11 residues. The CDR3 nucleotides read TGTGCCAGCGCGGCTAACTACGAGCAGTACTTC. Protein product: CASAANYEQYF.

This rearrangement joins TRBV6-1 to TRBJ1-1, with D possibly being TRBD1 (6 bases). V was clipped by 1 base and J by 4 bases, with 13 bases between them. The CDR3 runs to 15 residues. The germline V gene encodes CDR1 MNHNS and CDR2 SASEGT. The CDR3 DNA reads as TGTGCCAGCAGTGAAGGAGGGGGAGGGGCCACTGAAGCTTTCTTT. This translates into CASSEGGGGATEAFF.

The chain uses TRBV5-4 and TRBJ2-7, with 7 nucleotides matching TRBD1. The CDR3 totals 13 residues. Germline CDR1 and CDR2: SGHNT and YYREEE (reference sequence). V dropped 0 bases and J dropped 6; count of bases not matched to a gene: 3. The CDR3 here is CASSLDRGSEQYF. The CDR3 region has the DNA TGTGCCAGCAGCTTGGACAGGGGTAGCGAGCAGTACTTC. The entire variable domain, with the rest obtained from reference TRBV5-4 and TRBJ2-7, is as follows: ETGVTQSPTHLIKTRGQQVTLRCSSQSGHNTVSWYQQALGQGPQFIFQYYREEENGRGNFPPRFSGLQFPNYSSELNVNALELDDSALYLCASSLDRGSEQYFGPGTRLTVT.

This clone was counted once. The gene calls are TRBV5-1 and TRBJ1-4; TRBD1 might be the D (5 bases). There are 17 residues in the CDR3. The germline CDR1 and CDR2 sequences are SGHRS and YFSETQ. Trimming removed 4 bases from V and 6 bases from J, with 22 bases in between. The CDR3 sequence: CASSGTTPGRGDEKLFF. The CDR3 DNA follows: TGCGCCAGCAGCGGAACCACGCCGGGACGGGGGGATGAAAAACTGTTTTTT.

The genes are TRBV30 and TRBJ1-1; D is perhaps TRBD1 (5 bases). The ends were cut back, 4 bases at V and 8 bases at J, with 11 bases in the middle. The CDR3 length is 11 residues. CDR1 and CDR2 from the germline V gene are GTSNPN and SVGIG (reference sequence). DNA for the CDR3: TGTGCCTGGAAAGGGGAACGGGAAGCTTTCTTT. Protein: CAWKGEREAFF.

Concerning this clone: Other DNA sequences in the same sample also yield this CDR3. The chain combines TRBV19 with TRBJ2-5; 9 nucleotides align to TRBD1. J gave up 3 bases and V 4 bases, and 0 bases lay outside the gene matches. Germline-derived CDR1 and CDR2 are LNHDA and SQIVND (reference sequence). The CDR3 loop spans 13 amino acids. The CDR3 sequence: CASSRQGEETQYF. In DNA, the CDR3 is TGTGCCAGTAGTAGACAGGGGGAAGAGACCCAGTACTTC.

The chain joins TRBV2 to TRBJ1-1, with 7 bases that match TRBD1. The CDR3 runs to 12 residues. The V segment lost 8 bases and the J segment 0 bases; nucleotides outside the gene matches: 0. In germline, CDR1 is SNHLY, CDR2 FYNNEI. CDR3 bases: TGTGCCAGCGGGACAGTGAACACTGAAGCTTTCTTT. Amino acids: CASGTVNTEAFF.